Listed below are T cell receptor beta chains from one sample, sequenced in a study of shared clonotypes between healthy human individuals. Profiled with immunoSEQ multiplex PCR; TCRdb holds only in-frame clones, not every one. The profile shows nearly 1 million clones, more than 75% of them singletons. Sample: memory CD4+ T cells sorted from blood. These receptor sequences come from a man between 18 and 35 years old in good health. CDR3s include the opening cysteine and the closing phenylalanine or tryptophan. Fields, in order: CDR3 protein, CDR3 DNA, J gene, D gene, V gene, clone size. D genes are given only for firm matches. Only some rows state a clone size, as once, few, many or a class for expanded clones.

cdr3_aa: CASSTLSSGGDNEQFF
cdr3_nt: TGTGCCAGTAGTACCCTATCTAGCGGGGGTGACAATGAGCAGTTCTTC
j_call: TRBJ2-1
d_call: TRBD2
v_call: TRBV19
clone_size: .

cdr3_aa: CASSLDGGDYNEQFF
cdr3_nt: TGTGCCAGCAGCTTAGACGGGGGAGACTACAATGAGCAGTTCTTC
j_call: TRBJ2-1
d_call: .
v_call: TRBV7-3
clone_size: .

cdr3_aa: CASSLRGASGSSYEQYF
cdr3_nt: TGCGCCAGCAGCTTGAGGGGGGCTAGCGGGAGCTCCTACGAGCAGTACTTC
j_call: TRBJ2-7
d_call: TRBD2
v_call: TRBV5-1
clone_size: few

cdr3_aa: CASSPPNTDTQYF
cdr3_nt: TGTGCCAGCTCACCACCGAACACAGATACGCAGTATTTT
j_call: TRBJ2-3
d_call: .
v_call: TRBV18
clone_size: few

cdr3_aa: CASRGYSYNEQFF
cdr3_nt: TGTGCCAGCAGGGGATATTCCTACAATGAGCAGTTCTTC
j_call: TRBJ2-1
d_call: .
v_call: TRBV28
clone_size: .

cdr3_aa: CASSSASVPGLSSYNEQFF
cdr3_nt: TGCGCCAGCAGCTCGGCATCCGTGCCGGGACTGAGCTCCTACAATGAGCAGTTCTTC
j_call: TRBJ2-1
d_call: .
v_call: TRBV5-1
clone_size: .

cdr3_aa: CASSITGGSPQTQYF
cdr3_nt: TGTGCCAGCAGCATTACAGGGGGGTCTCCCCAGACCCAGTACTTC
j_call: TRBJ2-5
d_call: TRBD1
v_call: TRBV27
clone_size: .

cdr3_aa: CASNARLGANEKLFF
cdr3_nt: TGTGCCAGCAATGCGAGGTTAGGGGCCAATGAAAAACTGTTTTTT
j_call: TRBJ1-4
d_call: .
v_call: TRBV6-1
clone_size: .

cdr3_aa: CASSPLGGFAKNIQYF
cdr3_nt: TGTGCCAGCAGTCCCCTGGGGGGGTTTGCCAAAAACATTCAGTACTTC
j_call: TRBJ2-4
d_call: TRBD2
v_call: TRBV27
clone_size: few

cdr3_aa: CASSYEVYEQYF
cdr3_nt: TGTGCCAGCAGTTATGAGGTTTACGAGCAGTACTTC
j_call: TRBJ2-7
d_call: .
v_call: TRBV6-6
clone_size: .

cdr3_aa: CASSSSRGLWTEAFF
cdr3_nt: TGTGCCAGCAGTTCCTCCAGGGGGCTTTGGACTGAAGCTTTCTTT
j_call: TRBJ1-1
d_call: TRBD1
v_call: TRBV28
clone_size: many

cdr3_aa: CASSSKGEQYF
cdr3_nt: TGTGCCAGCAGCTCGAAAGGGGAGCAGTACTTC
j_call: TRBJ2-7
d_call: .
v_call: TRBV7-8
clone_size: .

cdr3_aa: CASSRTGLNEKLFF
cdr3_nt: TGTGCCAGCAGCCGGACAGGGCTAAATGAAAAACTGTTTTTT
j_call: TRBJ1-4
d_call: TRBD1
v_call: TRBV14
clone_size: .

cdr3_aa: CSVEAGRTDTQYF
cdr3_nt: TGCAGCGTTGAGGCGGGGAGAACAGATACGCAGTATTTT
j_call: TRBJ2-3
d_call: .
v_call: TRBV29-1
clone_size: few

cdr3_aa: CASSDAGGVMNTEAFF
cdr3_nt: TGTGCCAGCAGTGATGCTGGCGGGGTTATGAACACTGAAGCTTTCTTT
j_call: TRBJ1-1
d_call: .
v_call: TRBV6-1
clone_size: .

cdr3_aa: CASSPPPTVSGNTIYF
cdr3_nt: TGTGCCAGCAGCCCTCCCCCGACAGTATCTGGAAACACCATATATTTT
j_call: TRBJ1-3
d_call: .
v_call: TRBV7-2
clone_size: .

cdr3_aa: CASSLAALNTEAFF
cdr3_nt: TGTGCCAGCAGCTTAGCGGCCTTGAACACTGAAGCTTTCTTT
j_call: TRBJ1-1
d_call: .
v_call: TRBV7-9
clone_size: few

cdr3_aa: CATSSGDSRFNQPQHF
cdr3_nt: TGTGCCACCAGCAGTGGGGACAGCAGATTCAATCAGCCCCAGCATTTT
j_call: TRBJ1-5
d_call: TRBD1
v_call: TRBV15
clone_size: .

cdr3_aa: CASSSQGGNSPLHF
cdr3_nt: TGTGCCAGTAGTTCACAGGGTGGTAATTCACCCCTCCACTTT
j_call: TRBJ1-6
d_call: .
v_call: TRBV19
clone_size: .

cdr3_aa: CASSPRDTNEKLFF
cdr3_nt: TGTGCCAGCTCACCACGGGACACTAATGAAAAACTGTTTTTT
j_call: TRBJ1-4
d_call: .
v_call: TRBV18
clone_size: .

cdr3_aa: CASSLVVVNTGELFF
cdr3_nt: TGCGCCAGCAGCTTGGTGGTTGTGAACACCGGGGAGCTGTTTTTT
j_call: TRBJ2-2
d_call: .
v_call: TRBV5-1
clone_size: .

cdr3_aa: CASSLALVTDTQYF
cdr3_nt: TGCGCCAGCAGCTTGGCCCTAGTGACTGATACGCAGTATTTT
j_call: TRBJ2-3
d_call: .
v_call: TRBV5-1
clone_size: .

cdr3_aa: CASSPPEGWGETQYF
cdr3_nt: TGTGCCAGCTCACCACCGGAAGGATGGGGTGAGACCCAGTACTTC
j_call: TRBJ2-5
d_call: .
v_call: TRBV18
clone_size: .

cdr3_aa: CASSGTAGTDTQYF
cdr3_nt: TGTGCCAGCAGCGGAACCGCGGGCACAGATACGCAGTATTTT
j_call: TRBJ2-3
d_call: .
v_call: TRBV9
clone_size: .

cdr3_aa: CASSQGGRADTDTQYF
cdr3_nt: TGCGCCAGCAGCCAAGGGGGGAGGGCCGACACGGATACGCAGTATTTT
j_call: TRBJ2-3
d_call: TRBD2
v_call: TRBV4-3
clone_size: .

cdr3_aa: CSVEEPEGQYF
cdr3_nt: TGCAGCGTTGAAGAGCCGGAAGGGCAGTACTTC
j_call: TRBJ2-7
d_call: .
v_call: TRBV29-1
clone_size: .

cdr3_aa: CASSPPGQGAHEQYF
cdr3_nt: TGTGCCAGTAGTCCACCGGGACAGGGGGCCCACGAGCAGTACTTC
j_call: TRBJ2-7
d_call: TRBD1
v_call: TRBV19
clone_size: .

cdr3_aa: CASSADISSTDTQYF
cdr3_nt: TGCGCCAGCAGTGCCGACATTTCTAGCACAGATACGCAGTATTTT
j_call: TRBJ2-3
d_call: .
v_call: TRBV10-1
clone_size: .

cdr3_aa: CASSPTGGVYEQYF
cdr3_nt: TGTGCCAGCTCACCGACAGGGGGCGTCTACGAGCAGTACTTC
j_call: TRBJ2-7
d_call: TRBD1
v_call: TRBV18
clone_size: once

cdr3_aa: CASSPRDRGNSMFF
cdr3_nt: TGTGCCAGCAGCCCACGGGACAGGGGAAATTCAATGTTTTTT
j_call: TRBJ1-4
d_call: TRBD1
v_call: TRBV7-9
clone_size: .

cdr3_aa: CAIKWGRAGALSGTDTQYF
cdr3_nt: TGTGCCATCAAGTGGGGGAGAGCGGGGGCTCTGTCTGGCACAGATACGCAGTATTTT
j_call: TRBJ2-3
d_call: TRBD2
v_call: TRBV10-3
clone_size: .

cdr3_aa: CASSIGTASNQPQHF
cdr3_nt: TGTGCCAGCAGTATCGGGACCGCTAGCAATCAGCCCCAGCATTTT
j_call: TRBJ1-5
d_call: .
v_call: TRBV7-9
clone_size: few

cdr3_aa: CASSSDRGNYNSPLHF
cdr3_nt: TGTGCCAGCAGCTCCGACAGGGGCAACTATAATTCACCCCTCCACTTT
j_call: TRBJ1-6
d_call: TRBD1
v_call: TRBV9
clone_size: .

cdr3_aa: CASSPVGGPDYGYTF
cdr3_nt: TGTGCCAGCTCACCCGTCGGGGGGCCGGACTATGGCTACACCTTC
j_call: TRBJ1-2
d_call: .
v_call: TRBV18
clone_size: few

cdr3_aa: CASSLGLAGAYEQYF
cdr3_nt: TGTGCCAGCAGCTTGGGACTAGCGGGGGCCTACGAGCAGTACTTC
j_call: TRBJ2-7
d_call: TRBD2
v_call: TRBV5-5
clone_size: .

cdr3_aa: CSASGQGYTF
cdr3_nt: TGCAGTGCTAGCGGGCAAGGCTACACCTTC
j_call: TRBJ1-2
d_call: .
v_call: TRBV20-1
clone_size: .

cdr3_aa: CASSSEGNEQFF
cdr3_nt: TGCGCCAGCAGCTCCGAGGGTAATGAGCAGTTCTTC
j_call: TRBJ2-1
d_call: .
v_call: TRBV5-1
clone_size: .

cdr3_aa: CASSPRFSGNTIYF
cdr3_nt: TGTGCCAGCAGTCCCCGGTTCTCTGGAAACACCATATATTTT
j_call: TRBJ1-3
d_call: .
v_call: TRBV6-5
clone_size: .

cdr3_aa: CASSSGWGSGNTIYF
cdr3_nt: TGTGCCAGCAGCTCCGGGTGGGGGTCTGGAAACACCATATATTTT
j_call: TRBJ1-3
d_call: .
v_call: TRBV7-2
clone_size: few

cdr3_aa: CASSLEAATNEKLFF
cdr3_nt: TGTGCCAGCAGTCTAGAGGCCGCAACTAATGAAAAACTGTTTTTT
j_call: TRBJ1-4
d_call: .
v_call: TRBV7-9
clone_size: .

cdr3_aa: CASSFRTSGNTGELFF
cdr3_nt: TGCGCCAGCAGCTTCCGGACTAGCGGGAACACCGGGGAGCTGTTTTTT
j_call: TRBJ2-2
d_call: TRBD2
v_call: TRBV5-1
clone_size: once

cdr3_aa: CATSYQDRANSPLHF
cdr3_nt: TGTGCCACCAGCTACCAGGACAGGGCAAATTCACCCCTCCACTTT
j_call: TRBJ1-6
d_call: TRBD1
v_call: TRBV15
clone_size: .

cdr3_aa: CASSPWGVGTTEAFF
cdr3_nt: TGTGCCAGCAGTCCATGGGGGGTGGGGACGACTGAAGCTTTCTTT
j_call: TRBJ1-1
d_call: .
v_call: TRBV27
clone_size: .

cdr3_aa: CASSRQGPTNYGYTF
cdr3_nt: TGTGCCAGCAGCCGACAGGGACCTACTAACTATGGCTACACCTTC
j_call: TRBJ1-2
d_call: TRBD1
v_call: TRBV7-2
clone_size: .